This T cell receptor beta chain was recovered during a study of shared T cell receptors in the human thymus. V shed 5 bases and J 3 bases; nucleotides not matched to a gene: 6. Germline V gene data show CDR1 as MDHEN and CDR2 as SYDVKM. The CDR3 is 15 amino acids. TCRdb's copy holds only in-frame clones and misses some; the assay was immunoSEQ multiplex PCR. The sample lists hundreds of thousands of clones, 80% to 90% seen once, with about 0.0094% in the top ten. The data were also submitted as part of a second study, on human thymus T cells. In that study: Healthy Finnish infants undergoing corrective surgery for congenital heart defects were used as donors. Thymus specimens were resections from corrective heart surgery. Thymic and blood repertoires appeared to show biased V and J gene usage. There were highly overlapping thymic repertoires among unrelated individuals, as related research reported.

The V call is TRBV28, the J call TRBJ2-1; 8 bases agree with TRBD1. The material sequenced was thymocytes. The receptor's source is a boy younger than two with a congenital heart defect. The CDR3 loop is CASSPWTGNYNEQFF. The CDR3 DNA reads TGTGCCAGCAGTCCTTGGACAGGGAACTACAATGAGCAGTTCTTC.